This TCR beta chain was obtained from a study of response to subunit inactivated influenza vaccine. Whole-study findings and limits: After each seasonal influenza vaccination, few new T cells are recruited, the authors suggested.

About this clonotype itself: Its specificity is unknown.

Trimming left V 8 bases short and J 5 bases short, with 18 bases between. The CDR3 has 14 residues. Germline V gene data show CDR1 as SNHLY and CDR2 as FYNNEI. TCRdb called the RT-PCR reads again in MiXCR, with one record for every CDR3 protein. This table has 160,000 or so distinct CDR3 sequences, 11% appearing once. The sample here was non-naive T cells sorted from PBMCs, taken roughly 46 days after vaccination. This sequence originates from a man aged 45-65 years who received an inactivated influenza vaccine. The chain recombines TRBV2 with TRBJ1-2; D is undetermined. The CDR3 nucleotides are TGTGCCAGCCATCTAGGCGCGTCCATATATGGCTACACCTTC. Translated, it gives CASHLGASIYGYTF.